There are a few counts of the clone carrying this T cell receptor (beta chain). Assay used: immunoSEQ multiplex PCR; TCRdb lists only in-frame clones, some missing. The table includes 100,000 to 150,000 clones, more than 85% detected once. This sample was taken from a study of control samples from healthy donors and cancer patients. The ends were cut back, 1 base at V and 9 bases at J, with 9 bases in the middle. Germline CDR1 and CDR2: SGHAT and FQNNGV. This CDR3 contains 12 residues. The chain has TRBV11-2 and TRBJ2-5; a weak D match, TRBD2 (6 bases). The receptor's source is a man between 18 and 29 years old in good health. Source material: blood. In DNA form, the CDR3 reads TGTGCCAGCAGCTTAGGGGGCGGGGCCCAGTACTTC. Its translation is CASSLGGGAQYF.